Listed below are T cell receptor beta chains from one sample, sequenced in a study of blood T cell repertoires in COVID-19. Using immunoSEQ multiplex PCR, the repertoire was profiled, and TCRdb retains in-frame clones only, with some absent. This table has roughly 290,000 clones, approximately 85% appearing once. Sequencing input: PBMCs or T cells enriched from blood (not recorded which). The receptors derive from a young man who had recovered from COVID-19. Both conserved end residues are part of each CDR3. D genes are given only for firm matches. A clone size is listed for some rows: how often the clone was seen (once, few, many), or a class if it is expanded.

d_gene,abundance,j_gene,v_gene,CDR3nt,CDR3aa
TRBD1,.,TRBJ1-2,TRBV30,TGTGCCTGGAGTGGGACAGGGAACGGCTACACCTTC,CAWSGTGNGYTF
TRBD1,.,TRBJ1-1,TRBV5-6,TGTGCCAGCAATCCGGGGGACAGGGGGAGTGAAGCTTTCTTT,CASNPGDRGSEAFF
TRBD1,once,TRBJ1-1,TRBV9,TGTGCCAGCAGCCCCCGACAGGGAAGGACTGAAGCTTTCTTT,CASSPRQGRTEAFF
TRBD1,.,TRBJ1-2,TRBV7-8,TGTGCCAGCAGCTTATTGAGGGGACAGGGGGTATCTAACTATGGCTACACCTTC,CASSLLRGQGVSNYGYTF
TRBD2,.,TRBJ2-5,TRBV2,TGTGCCAGCAGTGGCCCTAGCGGGGTTCAAGAGACCCAGTACTTC,CASSGPSGVQETQYF
TRBD2,.,TRBJ2-1,TRBV7-6,TGTGCCAGCAGCTTAGGGCGGGGGTCCTACAATGAGCAGTTCTTC,CASSLGRGSYNEQFF
.,once,TRBJ2-3,TRBV11-1,TGTGCCAGCAGCTTAGGGTCCCGGGATACGCAGTATTTT,CASSLGSRDTQYF
.,once,TRBJ1-2,TRBV10-3,TGTGCCATCAGTGAGGGGGGGAGCATCTATGGCTACACCTTC,CAISEGGSIYGYTF
.,.,TRBJ1-1,TRBV25-1,TGTGCCAGCAGTGCGACGGGTGAAGCTTTCTTT,CASSATGEAFF
TRBD2,.,TRBJ2-3,TRBV19,TGTGCCAGTAGTATAGGGACTAGCGGGTTTGCAGATACGCAGTATTTT,CASSIGTSGFADTQYF
.,once,TRBJ1-5,TRBV2,TGTGCCAGCACGAGGACGGACACTAATCAGCCCCAGCATTTT,CASTRTDTNQPQHF
.,.,TRBJ1-1,TRBV5-1,TGCGCCAGCAGCCCACAAACAGGGCTCTTGTCCACTGAAGCTTTCTTT,CASSPQTGLLSTEAFF
.,.,TRBJ1-1,TRBV3-1/TRBV3-2,TGTGCCAGCAGCCAAGCAGTCCGAGGGACTGAAGCTTTCTTT,CASSQAVRGTEAFF
.,.,TRBJ1-2,TRBV25-1,TGTGCCAGCAGCGTTACCGGGACAAACATCAGGGGCTACACCTTC,CASSVTGTNIRGYTF
TRBD1,.,TRBJ1-1,TRBV5-1,TGCGCCAGCAGCCCTAGACAGGGAGTGGCTGAAGCTTTCTTT,CASSPRQGVAEAFF
.,.,TRBJ1-2,TRBV9,TGTGCCAGCAGCGTAGTTACTAACTATGGCTACACCTTC,CASSVVTNYGYTF
.,.,TRBJ1-1,TRBV18,TGTGCCAGCTCACCACAGCGGGGTTCTGAAGCTTTCTTT,CASSPQRGSEAFF
TRBD1,.,TRBJ1-6,TRBV6-5,TGTGCCAGCAGTAGACCGGGACAGGGCTCCTCACCCCTCCACTTT,CASSRPGQGSSPLHF
TRBD1,.,TRBJ1-1,TRBV29-1,TGCAGCGTCACAGACAGGGGCGGTGACACTGAAGCTTTCTTT,CSVTDRGGDTEAFF